What follows are 15 T cell receptor beta chains derived from one specimen sequenced in a study of lymphopenia after photon versus proton radiotherapy. Assay used: immunoSEQ multiplex PCR; TCRdb lists only in-frame clones, some missing. The sample has around 26,000 clones, 65% to 85% seen once. Here the sequenced sample was peripheral blood, taken from a patient treated with proton-based radiotherapy. Receptors were obtained from an older woman with pancreatic cancer.

V is TRBV19 and J is TRBJ2-7; tentative D call: TRBD1 (6 bases). The CDR3 has 14 amino acids. Germline lookup yields CDR1 LNHDA and CDR2 SQIVND (reference sequence). V was trimmed by 2 bases and J by 2 bases, leaving 10 bases between them. Here the CDR3 reads CASSITGTTYEQYF. As DNA, the CDR3 is TGTGCCAGTAGTATAACCGGGACAACCTACGAGCAGTACTTC.

The chain couples TRBV7-2 to TRBJ2-7, with 8 bases identical to TRBD1. The CDR3 totals 15 residues. The V gene's germline CDR1 is SGHTA and CDR2 FQGNSA. V shed 3 bases and J 3 bases; nucleotides not matched to a gene: 7. The CDR3 here is CASSFGQGPFYEQYF. The CDR3 DNA reads TGTGCCAGCAGCTTCGGACAGGGACCCTTCTACGAGCAGTACTTC.

This rearrangement joins TRBV27 to TRBJ2-5, with TRBD2 as a possible D gene (6 bases). This CDR3 spans 16 amino acids. The germline CDR1 and CDR2 sequences are MNHEY and SMNVEV (reference sequence). V was trimmed by 4 bases and J by 3 bases, leaving 18 bases between them. The CDR3 DNA follows: TGTGCCAGCAGTTCCCCCCGTTTCGGCGGGAAAGAGACCCAGTACTTC. As protein: CASSSPRFGGKETQYF.

Only a few counts were recorded for this clone. The rearrangement joins TRBV6-5 to TRBJ2-7, with D possibly TRBD2 on 6 matching bases. Per the germline V gene, CDR1 is MNHEY and CDR2 is SVGAGI. The CDR3 covers 15 residues. V shed 6 bases and J shed 7 bases, with 22 bases lying between them. Written as DNA, the CDR3 is TGTGCCAGCAGCAAACCTGGAGGGCCCTTTGGAGAGCAGTACTTC. The encoded protein is CASSKPGGPFGEQYF.

V is TRBV19 and J is TRBJ1-2; D might be TRBD1 (6 bases). Per the germline V gene, CDR1 is LNHDA and CDR2 is SQIVND (reference sequence). V dropped 0 bases and J dropped 4 bases, with 12 bases sitting between them. This CDR3 region has 15 residues. CDR3 DNA sequence: TGTGCCAGTAGTATAGATCTGGGGGCCCTCTATGGCTACACCTTC. This codes for CASSIDLGALYGYTF.

The chain joins TRBV7-9 to TRBJ1-5; 8 nucleotides agree with TRBD1. Germline CDR1 is SEHNR and CDR2 is FQNEAQ (reference sequence). Trimming took 5 bases from V and 8 from J; bases not matched to a gene: 5. The CDR3 is 13 residues long. As DNA, the CDR3 is TGTGCCAGCAGCCTACAGGGGGGGGAGCCCCAGCATTTT. This codes for CASSLQGGEPQHF.

The J gene is TRBJ2-2, the V gene TRBV7-3; 10 bases map to TRBD1. The V gene's germline CDR1 is SGHTA and CDR2 FQGTGA. V was clipped by 0 bases and J by 1 base; unmatched bases: 2. The CDR3 extends over 17 amino acids. As DNA, the CDR3 is TGTGCCAGCAGCTTAACCAGGACAGGGGGGAACACCGGGGAGCTGTTTTTT. Translated, it gives CASSLTRTGGNTGELFF.

This clone rates as medium-sized. This rearrangement joins TRBV14 to TRBJ1-3, with TRBD1 matching 8 bases. The CDR3 loop spans 15 amino acids. The ends lost 4 bases at V and 1 base at J; junction bases unmatched: 3. Germline CDR1 reads SGHDN; CDR2 reads FVKESK. CDR3 sequence reads: CASSPWDRSGNTIYF. The CDR3 nucleotides are TGTGCCAGCAGCCCATGGGACAGGTCTGGAAACACCATATATTTT.

This chain uses TRBV4-1 with TRBJ1-4; D remains ambiguous. The CDR3 sequence is 14 residues long. CDR1 and CDR2 (germline): MGHRA, YSYEKL. V was clipped by 1 base and J by 8 bases, with 11 bases between them. CDR3 DNA sequence: TGCGCCAGCAGCCAAGTTACCGTCGGGGAAAAACTGTTTTTT. Its translation: CASSQVTVGEKLFF.

This chain links TRBV27 with TRBJ2-7; TRBD1 is a possible D gene (6 bases). The CDR3 length is 13 residues. Germline V gene sequence: CDR1 MNHEY, CDR2 SMNVEV (reference sequence). V was shortened by 5 bases and J by 2 bases, with 10 bases between the two germline ends. Written as DNA, the CDR3 is TGTGCCAGCAGTCGGACAGTTACCTACGAGCAGTACTTC. This translates into CASSRTVTYEQYF.

The chain uses TRBV6-5 and TRBJ1-5; tentative D call: TRBD1 (5 bases). The CDR3 is 13 amino acids. Germline V gives CDR1 MNHEY, CDR2 SVGAGI. Trimming took 11 bases from V and 7 from J, leaving 18 bases between them. The chain's CDR3 is CARLSGRRQPQHF. The CDR3 DNA sequence: TGTGCCCGCCTTTCAGGGAGGAGACAGCCCCAGCATTTT.

The chain employs TRBV2 and TRBJ2-5, with D maybe TRBD2 (5 bases). The CDR3 length is 14 residues. From germline, CDR1 is SNHLY and CDR2 FYNNEI. Trimming took off 10 bases at V and 1 base at J, with 16 bases between the two ends. CDR3 region: CAMKAAYAQETQYF. The CDR3 DNA is TGTGCCATGAAAGCGGCATATGCCCAAGAGACCCAGTACTTC. Supplemented by reference TRBV2 and TRBJ2-5, the full variable domain reads EPEVTQTPSHQVTQMGQEVILRCVPISNHLYFYWYRQILGQKVEFLVSFYNNEISEKSEIFDDQFSVERPDGSNFTLKIRSTKLEDSAMYFCAMKAAYAQETQYFGPGTRLLVL.

This chain links TRBV27 with TRBJ1-2; D is unclear. The V end was cut by 0 bases, the J end by 4 bases, with 6 bases between. There are 13 residues in the CDR3. Germline V gene data show CDR1 as MNHEY and CDR2 as SMNVEV (reference sequence). This CDR3 is CASSLSDAYGYTF. In DNA form, the CDR3 reads TGTGCCAGCAGTTTATCAGACGCCTATGGCTACACCTTC.

This chain's CDR3 is CASSLGGRENQPQHF. The DNA for the CDR3 is TGTGCCAGCAGCTTAGGGGGCAGGGAAAATCAGCCCCAGCATTTT. The V gene is TRBV7-2, the J gene TRBJ1-5; possibly TRBD1 for D (5 bases). With 1 base removed from V and 4 bases from J, the gap between germline ends came to 11 bases. The CDR3 sequence is 15 residues long. Germline V lookup: CDR1 SGHTA, CDR2 FQGNSA.

V usage is TRBV4-2 and J usage is TRBJ2-1; unclear D gene. Trimming left V 1 base short and J 5 bases short, with 6 bases between. Germline lookup yields CDR1 LGHNA and CDR2 YNFKEQ. This CDR3 has 13 residues. CDR3 loop: CASSQGSDNEQFF. The CDR3 coding sequence is TGTGCCAGCAGCCAAGGAAGTGACAATGAGCAGTTCTTC.